The next 19 T cell receptor beta chains were all read from a single sample in a study of somatic mutations in cytotoxic T cells in rheumatoid arthritis. The method was immunoSEQ multiplex PCR; TCRdb's version includes in-frame clones alone and lacks a portion of them. The sample holds about 10,000 clones; under 95% are singletons and the top ten take approximately 15%. The material sequenced was CD8+ T cells sorted from blood. The receptor set was obtained from a woman aged 18-30 years with rheumatoid arthritis.

The chain links TRBV27 to TRBJ2-1; 11 nucleotides agree with TRBD1. Germline CDR1 reads MNHEY; CDR2 reads SMNVEV (reference sequence). With 5 bases clipped from V and 3 bases from J, the junction kept 9 bases outside the gene matches. There are 17 residues in the CDR3. This CDR3 reads CASSDHTGTGGYNEQFF. The CDR3 DNA sequence: TGTGCCAGCAGTGACCATACCGGGACAGGGGGCTACAATGAGCAGTTCTTC.

The CDR3 DNA reads TGTGCCAGCAGCACCTCCCGGACAGGGACAACAGATACGCAGTATTTT. Protein product: CASSTSRTGTTDTQYF. This chain links TRBV9 with TRBJ2-3, with 8 bases fitting TRBD1. CDR1 SGDLS and CDR2 YYNGEE come from the germline V gene. J was trimmed by 3 bases and V by 4 bases; bases with no gene match: 10. CDR3 length equals 16 residues.

This clone was seen once. The gene calls are TRBV4-1 and TRBJ2-5; a weak D match, TRBD1 (5 bases). Germline V lookup: CDR1 MGHRA, CDR2 YSYEKL. With 5 bases removed from V and 5 bases from J, the gap between germline ends came to 21 bases. This CDR3 spans 16 amino acids. The CDR3 is CASSEVSQGPRETQYF. CDR3 DNA sequence: TGCGCCAGCAGCGAAGTGTCCCAGGGTCCTAGGGAGACCCAGTACTTC.

The chain joins TRBV2 to TRBJ1-2, with 12 bases fitting TRBD1. CDR3 length: 16 amino acids. Trimming cost V 7 bases and J 0 bases; bases outside gene matches: 6. The germline CDR1 and CDR2 sequences are SNHLY and FYNNEI. CDR3 nucleotide sequence: TGTGCCAGCACCGGGACAGGGGGCCGCCCTAACTATGGCTACACCTTC. It is translated as CASTGTGGRPNYGYTF.

The chain joins TRBV14 to TRBJ2-1, with D tentatively TRBD1 (5 bases). This CDR3 spans 16 amino acids. The germline V gene has CDR1 SGHDN and CDR2 FVKESK. Trimming stripped 3 bases from V and 3 bases from J, with 15 bases between. CDR3 amino acids: CASSHRGQGLYNEQFF. In DNA form, the CDR3 reads TGTGCCAGCAGCCATAGGGGCCAGGGCCTCTACAATGAGCAGTTCTTC.

The gene calls are TRBV2 and TRBJ2-1; D gene unclear. CDR1 and CDR2 (germline): SNHLY, FYNNEI. Trimming shortened V by 10 bases and J by 2 bases, and 3 bases separated the two germline ends. This CDR3 has 10 amino acids. CDR3 protein: CATTYNEQFF. The CDR3 nucleotides read TGTGCCACCACCTACAATGAGCAGTTCTTC. The full variable domain, completed using reference TRBV2 and TRBJ2-1, is EPEVTQTPSHQVTQMGQEVILRCVPISNHLYFYWYRQILGQKVEFLVSFYNNEISEKSEIFDDQFSVERPDGSNFTLKIRSTKLEDSAMYFCATTYNEQFFGPGTRLTVL.

The J gene is TRBJ2-1, the V gene TRBV5-8; D possibly corresponds to TRBD2 (6 bases). The CDR3 is 16 amino acids. Between the trimmed V and J ends, which lost 2 bases and 8 bases, there was a span of 20 bases. CDR1 and CDR2 (germline): SGHTS, YDEGEE. DNA of the CDR3: TGTGCCAGCAGCTTAGGGAGCGGGTTCCGGCACCATGAGCAGTTCTTC. Translation gives CASSLGSGFRHHEQFF.

This chain joins TRBV6-6 and TRBJ1-1, with D possibly being TRBD1 (6 bases). Looked up from germline, CDR1 is MNHNY and CDR2 is SVGAGI (reference sequence). V was cut by 5 bases and J by 0 bases, with 10 bases left in between. The CDR3 covers 14 residues. The CDR3 nucleotides are TGTGCCAGCAGTACTGGACAGCTGAACACTGAAGCTTTCTTT. It specifies CASSTGQLNTEAFF.

V usage is TRBV2 and J usage is TRBJ1-1, with 9 positions matching TRBD1. The CDR3 covers 17 residues. The trim removed 6 bases at V and 8 bases at J, leaving 19 bases unmatched. The germline gives CDR1 SNHLY, CDR2 FYNNEI. CDR3 in DNA: TGTGCCAGCAGGAAAGAACGGGACAGGGAGAAGATCACCGAAGCTTTCTTT. Translating gives CASRKERDREKITEAFF.

This chain joins TRBV28 and TRBJ2-3, with 10 bases identical to TRBD1. CDR1 is MDHEN and CDR2 is SYDVKM in the germline V gene. The CDR3 is 21 amino acids. The ends lost 3 bases at V and 6 bases at J; junction bases unmatched: 24. The CDR3 loop reads CASSLRVIGRDRGQGWDTQYF. As DNA, the CDR3 is TGTGCCAGCAGTTTGAGAGTAATCGGTCGGGACAGGGGACAAGGTTGGGATACGCAGTATTTT.

This chain links TRBV28 with TRBJ2-1, with 10 bases lining up with TRBD2. The V gene end was trimmed by 6 bases and the J gene end by 4 bases; junction bases not matched to a gene: 6. Germline values: CDR1 MDHEN, CDR2 SYDVKM. The CDR3 is 15 residues long. CDR3 region: CASRPPSGGYNEQFF. In nucleotides, the CDR3 is TGTGCCAGCAGACCCCCTAGCGGGGGATACAATGAGCAGTTCTTC.

The rearrangement joins TRBV10-3 to TRBJ2-1, with 7 bases identical to TRBD2. The J segment lost 4 bases and the V segment lost 7 bases, leaving 7 bases of the junction unmatched. CDR1 and CDR2 (germline): ENHRY, SYGVKD. The CDR3 sequence is 14 residues long. CDR3 nucleotides: TGTGCCATCAAGGACGCTAGCGGATACAATGAGCAGTTCTTC. Translating it yields CAIKDASGYNEQFF.

The chain joins TRBV4-1 to TRBJ1-2; D possibly corresponds to TRBD1 (6 bases). Germline V lookup: CDR1 MGHRA, CDR2 YSYEKL. The germline V and J ends were trimmed by 4 bases and 6 bases, with 18 bases remaining between them. The CDR3 has 15 residues. CDR3 sequence reads: CASSPSMGTRDGYTF. DNA of the CDR3: TGCGCCAGCAGCCCATCGATGGGGACAAGAGATGGCTACACCTTC.

Here the CDR3 reads CASSPTGLTEAFF. CDR3 nucleotides: TGTGCCAGCTCGCCTACCGGTCTCACTGAAGCTTTCTTT. The chain uses TRBV18 and TRBJ1-1; unclear D gene. V gave up 6 bases and J gave up 4 bases, with 12 bases separating them. The germline V gene encodes CDR1 KGHSH and CDR2 LQKENI. This CDR3 region has 13 residues.

The V and J genes are TRBV4-3 and TRBJ2-7; a possible D gene is TRBD2 (5 bases). V lost 3 bases and J 0 bases, leaving 15 bases between the germline ends. Germline CDR1 LGHNA, CDR2 YSLEER. This CDR3 spans 16 amino acids. For the CDR3, the DNA is TGCGCCAGCAGCCAGGAACAAGGACTTCTCTCCTACGAGCAGTACTTC. It codes for CASSQEQGLLSYEQYF.

This clone was detected a few times. V and J are TRBV6-5 and TRBJ1-1; weak D call: TRBD1 (5 bases). This CDR3 has 13 amino acids. Per the germline V gene, CDR1 is MNHEY and CDR2 is SVGAGI. V lost 8 bases to trimming and J lost 4 bases, with 14 bases between them. CDR3: CASRGGTITEAFF. The DNA for the CDR3 is TGTGCCAGCCGCGGGGGGACGATCACTGAAGCTTTCTTT.

This rearrangement joins TRBV19 to TRBJ2-1; TRBD1 might be the D (6 bases). V was pared by 3 bases and J by 9 bases, with 18 bases between. This CDR3 has 15 amino acids. Germline V gives CDR1 LNHDA, CDR2 SQIVND (reference sequence). DNA of the CDR3: TGTGCCAGTAGTATGTGGCCAGGGGCGCTTGGTGAGCAGTTCTTC. Translation: CASSMWPGALGEQFF.

The V call is TRBV11-2, the J call TRBJ2-7; 8 nucleotides align to TRBD1. The germline V gene encodes CDR1 SGHAT and CDR2 FQNNGV. V lost 5 bases, J lost 0 bases, and 3 bases stayed unmatched. The CDR3 loop spans 14 amino acids. For the CDR3, the DNA is TGTGCCAGCAGCGTACAGGGGGGCTCCTACGAGCAGTACTTC. Encoded protein: CASSVQGGSYEQYF.

J is TRBJ2-5 and V is TRBV5-6; D is possibly TRBD2 (6 bases). Germline V lookup: CDR1 SGHDT, CDR2 YYEEEE. The V gene lost 0 bases and the J gene lost 0 bases, with 15 bases spanning the gap. This CDR3 is built from 17 residues. CDR3 in amino acids: CASSLEELRGNQETQYF. The DNA for the CDR3 is TGTGCCAGCAGCTTGGAGGAGTTGCGGGGCAACCAAGAGACCCAGTACTTC.